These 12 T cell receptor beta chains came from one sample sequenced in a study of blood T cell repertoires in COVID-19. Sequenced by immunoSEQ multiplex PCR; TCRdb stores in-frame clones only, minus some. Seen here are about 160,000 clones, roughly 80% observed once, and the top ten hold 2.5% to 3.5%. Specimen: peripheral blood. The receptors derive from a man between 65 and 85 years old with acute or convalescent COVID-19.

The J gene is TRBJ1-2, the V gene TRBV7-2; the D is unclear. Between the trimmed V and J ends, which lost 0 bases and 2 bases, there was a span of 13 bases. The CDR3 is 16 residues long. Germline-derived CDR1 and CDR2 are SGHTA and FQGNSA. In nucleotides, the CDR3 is TGTGCCAGCAGCTTAGCCAACCCTGCCAGGAACTATGGCTACACCTTC. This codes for CASSLANPARNYGYTF.

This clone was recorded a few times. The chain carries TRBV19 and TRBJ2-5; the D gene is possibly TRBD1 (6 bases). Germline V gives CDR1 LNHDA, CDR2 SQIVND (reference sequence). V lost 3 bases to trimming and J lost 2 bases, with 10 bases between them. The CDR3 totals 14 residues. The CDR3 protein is CASSIWGRQETQYF. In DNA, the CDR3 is TGTGCCAGTAGTATCTGGGGGCGGCAAGAGACCCAGTACTTC.

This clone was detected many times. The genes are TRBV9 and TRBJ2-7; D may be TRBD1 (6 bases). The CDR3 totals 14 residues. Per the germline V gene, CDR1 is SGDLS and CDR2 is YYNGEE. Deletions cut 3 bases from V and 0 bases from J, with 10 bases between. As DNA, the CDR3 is TGTGCCAGCAGCGCGGGACAAACCTCCTACGAGCAGTACTTC. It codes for CASSAGQTSYEQYF.

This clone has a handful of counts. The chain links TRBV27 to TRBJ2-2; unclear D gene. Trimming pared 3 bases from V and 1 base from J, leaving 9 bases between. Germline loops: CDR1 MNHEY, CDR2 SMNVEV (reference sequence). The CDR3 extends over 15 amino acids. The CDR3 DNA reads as TGTGCCAGCAGTTTCCGCAGGATGAACACCGGGGAGCTGTTTTTT. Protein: CASSFRRMNTGELFF.

CDR3 coding DNA: TGCGCCAGCAGCCAAGGTGCTTCAGGCTACGAGCAGTACTTC. It is translated as CASSQGASGYEQYF. The chain has TRBV4-1 and TRBJ2-7; unclear D gene. Germline loops: CDR1 MGHRA, CDR2 YSYEKL. The CDR3 has 14 amino acids. The V end was cut by 1 base, the J end by 3 bases, with 10 bases between.

The DNA of the CDR3 is TGTGCCAGCAGCGCCAGCAGTAGCGCAGATACGCAGTATTTT. This gives the protein CASSASSSADTQYF. The chain carries TRBV9 and TRBJ2-3; weak D call: TRBD2 (5 bases). The V end was cut by 3 bases, the J end by 4 bases, with 12 bases between. The CDR3 has 14 residues. Germline CDR1 is SGDLS and CDR2 is YYNGEE.

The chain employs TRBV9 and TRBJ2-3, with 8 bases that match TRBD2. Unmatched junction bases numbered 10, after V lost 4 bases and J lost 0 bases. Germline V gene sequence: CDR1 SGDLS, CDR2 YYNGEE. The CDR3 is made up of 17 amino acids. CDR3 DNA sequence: TGTGCCAGCAGCCTCCGTCCTAGCGGGTACAGCACAGATACGCAGTATTTT. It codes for CASSLRPSGYSTDTQYF.

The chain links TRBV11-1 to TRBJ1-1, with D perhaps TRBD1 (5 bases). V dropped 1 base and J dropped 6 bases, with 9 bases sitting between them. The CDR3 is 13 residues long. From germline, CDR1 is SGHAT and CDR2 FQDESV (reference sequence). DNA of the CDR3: TGTGCCAGCAGCTTAGTCGGGACTGCTGAAGCTTTCTTT. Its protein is CASSLVGTAEAFF.

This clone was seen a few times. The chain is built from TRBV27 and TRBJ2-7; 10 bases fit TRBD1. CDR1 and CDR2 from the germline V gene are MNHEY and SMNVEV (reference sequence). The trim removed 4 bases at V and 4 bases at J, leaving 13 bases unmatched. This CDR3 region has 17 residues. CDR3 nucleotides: TGTGCCAGCAGTTCCCAGCCCGGACAGGGGGGTAGTTACGAGCAGTACTTC. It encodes CASSSQPGQGGSYEQYF.

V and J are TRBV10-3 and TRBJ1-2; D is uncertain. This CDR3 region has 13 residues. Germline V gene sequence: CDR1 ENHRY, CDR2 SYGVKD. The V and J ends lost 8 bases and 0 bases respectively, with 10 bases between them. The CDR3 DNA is TGTGCCATCGAGGAGGGTGCTAACTATGGCTACACCTTC. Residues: CAIEEGANYGYTF.

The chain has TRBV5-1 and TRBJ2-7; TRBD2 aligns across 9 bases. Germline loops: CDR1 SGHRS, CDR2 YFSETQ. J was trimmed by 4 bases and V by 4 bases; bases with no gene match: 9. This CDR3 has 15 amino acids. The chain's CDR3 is CASSLSGSGNYEQYF. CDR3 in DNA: TGCGCCAGCAGCCTTAGCGGGAGTGGGAATTACGAGCAGTACTTC.

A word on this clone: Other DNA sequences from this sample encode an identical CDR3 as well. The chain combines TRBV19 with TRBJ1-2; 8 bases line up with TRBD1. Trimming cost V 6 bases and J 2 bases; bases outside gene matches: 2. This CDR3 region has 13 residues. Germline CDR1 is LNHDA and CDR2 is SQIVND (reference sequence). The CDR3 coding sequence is TGTGCCAGTAGCCCAGGGGGCAACTATGGCTACACCTTC. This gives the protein CASSPGGNYGYTF.